Listed below are T cell receptor beta chains from one sample, sequenced in a study of cytomegalovirus exposure and HLA in healthy donors. Here immunoSEQ multiplex PCR was the method, and the copy in TCRdb shows in-frame clones only, minus some. The profile shows 200,000 or so clones, approximately 80% of them singletons. The sequencing sample was made of PBMCs. All receptors come from a woman aged 18-29 years in good health and CMV-seropositive. CDR3s include the opening cysteine and the closing phenylalanine or tryptophan. The D gene is left open where the match is weak. Where a row states a size, it is once, few, many or the class of an expanded clone; other rows omit it.

j_gene | d_gene | v_gene | abundance | CDR3nt | CDR3aa
TRBJ1-6 | . | TRBV4-1 | few | TGCGCCAGCAGCGGGGAACAGGCTGCCTATAATTCACCCCTCCACTTT | CASSGEQAAYNSPLHF
TRBJ1-4 | TRBD1 | TRBV6-1 | few | TGTGCCAGCAGAACAGGGGGCGAAGCTGAAAAACTGTTTTTT | CASRTGGEAEKLFF
TRBJ1-1 | TRBD1 | TRBV5-5 | . | TGTGCCAGCAGCTTCGGGACAGGGTGGACTGAAGCTTTCTTT | CASSFGTGWTEAFF
TRBJ2-3 | TRBD2 | TRBV5-6 | . | TGTGCCAGCAGCATGGGAGCGGGGGCGGGCACAGATACGCAGTATTTT | CASSMGAGAGTDTQYF
TRBJ2-2 | . | TRBV5-6 | once | TGTGCCAGCAGCTTGTACAGGCCCACCGGGGAGCTGTTTTTT | CASSLYRPTGELFF
TRBJ2-2 | TRBD1 | TRBV11-1 | . | TGTGCCAGCAGCCCGGACAGGGGGCATGCCACCGGGGAGCTGTTTTTT | CASSPDRGHATGELFF
TRBJ2-5 | . | TRBV5-1 | . | TGCGCCAGCTTTCAGACAGGTCGTCAAGAGACCCAGTACTTC | CASFQTGRQETQYF
TRBJ2-5 | . | TRBV6-1 | . | TGTGCCAGCAGAGACCAGGGCGGAGAGACCCAGTACTTC | CASRDQGGETQYF
TRBJ2-7 | . | TRBV6-5 | . | TGTGCCAGCAGGGCCGGGGCAGGGGAAGGCTACGAGCAGTACTTC | CASRAGAGEGYEQYF
TRBJ2-2 | . | TRBV5-1 | few | TGCGCCAGCAGCGCCGGCGGAGGGGCGGCGAGCACCGGGGAGCTGTTTTTT | CASSAGGGAASTGELFF
TRBJ2-5 | . | TRBV5-4 | . | TGTGCCAGCAGCTTCGGGGGTAGTGAAGAGACCCAGTACTTC | CASSFGGSEETQYF
TRBJ2-1 | TRBD1 | TRBV5-1 | . | TGCGCCAGCAGCTTGGAACCGGGACAGAGAAATGAGCAGTTCTTC | CASSLEPGQRNEQFF